This T cell receptor (beta chain) was sequenced during a study of naive and memory T cell subsets. An oligonucleotide containing a UMI was ligated to the 3' end of TCR cDNA. This clonotype was seen ten or more times. The target antigen is unknown. Amplification of ligated cDNA took four PCR rounds with SP2 and nested alpha and beta constant primers. For blood and skin samples, reverse transcription used TCR alpha and beta constant primers. TCRdb reprocessed the UMI-ligation and nested PCR reads with MiXCR, giving one entry per CDR3 protein. The sample consists of about 26,000 distinct CDR3 sequences, around 5.3% of them appearing once. Findings of the study overall: Potentially, T cell activation and differentiation skew this RNA-based measurement.

The CDR3 contains 12 residues. CDR1 and CDR2 from the germline V gene are SQVTM and ANQGSEA. Trimming shortened V by 5 bases and J by 3 bases, and 10 bases separated the two germline ends. The chain recombines TRBV29-1 with TRBJ1-2; D unclear. The clonotype comes from an adult in good health. Sequenced material: blood. The DNA for the CDR3 is TGCAGCGTTCGGGCCAGACACTATGGCTACACCTTC. Its protein product is CSVRARHYGYTF. The full variable domain, completed using reference TRBV29-1 and TRBJ1-2, is SAVISQKPSRDICQRGTSLTIQCQVDSQVTMMFWYRQQPGQSLTLIATANQGSEATYESGFVIDKFPISRPNLTFSTLTVSNMSPEDSSIYLCSVRARHYGYTFGSGTRLTVV.